This T cell receptor (beta chain) is from a study of molecular identifiers for immune sequencing clone quantification. The V end lost 7 bases, the J end lost 1 base, and 10 bases lay between the germline ends. This CDR3 has 13 amino acids. The V gene's germline CDR1 is ENHRY and CDR2 SYGVKD. Generation of bulk TCR libraries relied on previously described methods and listed TCR primers. Each CDR3 protein is one row after TCRdb ran MiXCR on the PCR reads. The sample contains about half a million distinct CDR3 sequences, 20% to 25% of which appear only once. The source is a human donor in good health. Some libraries in this study had Jurkat cell RNA spiked in. The sequencing sample was made of naive CD8+ T cells from blood, with Jurkat cell RNA spiked in. As for subset: FACS-sorted CD8+CD4-CCR7+CD45RA+ naive T cells. The J gene is TRBJ1-1, the V gene TRBV10-3, with a possible D match to TRBD1 (6 bases). CDR3 nucleotides: TGTGCCATCACGGACAGATCGAACACTGAAGCTTTCTTT. It codes for CAITDRSNTEAFF.